This is a list of T cell receptor beta chains from one sample in a study of radiation and T cells in renal cell carcinoma. Sequenced by immunoSEQ multiplex PCR; TCRdb stores in-frame clones only, minus some. The repertoire holds about 22,000 clones, with roughly 80% as singletons. Sequencing used blood, obtained from a patient whose treatment included radiotherapy and nephrectomy. The receptor set was obtained from a man in his sixties with renal cell carcinoma. Each CDR3 is given with its conserved first and last residue. The order of the fields is CDR3 protein, V gene, D gene, J gene. The D gene is left open where the match is weak.

cdr3_aa: CASSHLARRQETQYF
v_call: TRBV11-2
d_call: -
j_call: TRBJ2-5

cdr3_aa: CSVPRSQGGTEAFF
v_call: TRBV29-1
d_call: TRBD1
j_call: TRBJ1-1

cdr3_aa: CAWSVWGNTGAFF
v_call: TRBV30
d_call: -
j_call: TRBJ1-1

cdr3_aa: CASSAEAQLNEKLFF
v_call: TRBV5-1
d_call: -
j_call: TRBJ1-4

cdr3_aa: CAIRGTGELFF
v_call: TRBV10-3
d_call: -
j_call: TRBJ2-2

cdr3_aa: CASARGGVSNQPQHF
v_call: TRBV18
d_call: -
j_call: TRBJ1-5

cdr3_aa: CASSVGNPGDGLSGNTIYF
v_call: TRBV9
d_call: -
j_call: TRBJ1-3

cdr3_aa: CASSRDRRYTGELFF
v_call: TRBV19
d_call: TRBD1
j_call: TRBJ2-2

cdr3_aa: CASSLIFPNEQYF
v_call: TRBV11-2
d_call: -
j_call: TRBJ2-7

cdr3_aa: CASSLDGLAKNIQYF
v_call: TRBV9
d_call: -
j_call: TRBJ2-4

cdr3_aa: CASSVDGAGYYEQYF
v_call: TRBV9
d_call: -
j_call: TRBJ2-7

cdr3_aa: CASSDKFRAEQFF
v_call: TRBV6-1
d_call: -
j_call: TRBJ2-1

cdr3_aa: CASSLSLLSSYNEQFF
v_call: TRBV27
d_call: -
j_call: TRBJ2-1

cdr3_aa: CASSLPARGQQETQYF
v_call: TRBV5-4
d_call: -
j_call: TRBJ2-5

cdr3_aa: CASSHLAGGRDTQYF
v_call: TRBV7-6
d_call: TRBD2
j_call: TRBJ2-3

cdr3_aa: CASSPGTSDYNEQFF
v_call: TRBV11-3
d_call: TRBD2
j_call: TRBJ2-1

cdr3_aa: CASSSPPQITDTQYF
v_call: TRBV28
d_call: -
j_call: TRBJ2-3

cdr3_aa: CASSERDLGYEQYF
v_call: TRBV6-1
d_call: -
j_call: TRBJ2-7

cdr3_aa: CAWTSRTSGRMAQYF
v_call: TRBV30
d_call: TRBD2
j_call: TRBJ2-5

cdr3_aa: CASSVSRDSSTDTQYF
v_call: TRBV2
d_call: -
j_call: TRBJ2-3

cdr3_aa: CASSYGGTGDGYTF
v_call: TRBV6-6
d_call: TRBD1
j_call: TRBJ1-2

cdr3_aa: CASSVWGTQEAFF
v_call: TRBV25-1
d_call: -
j_call: TRBJ1-1

cdr3_aa: CASSLVSAGGEQFF
v_call: TRBV7-8
d_call: TRBD2
j_call: TRBJ2-1

cdr3_aa: CASSIGSVGLAKNIQYF
v_call: TRBV19
d_call: -
j_call: TRBJ2-4

cdr3_aa: CASSLALAGGNTGELFF
v_call: TRBV5-1
d_call: TRBD2
j_call: TRBJ2-2

cdr3_aa: CASSLQGFYDSPLHF
v_call: TRBV5-5
d_call: -
j_call: TRBJ1-6

cdr3_aa: CASSQAISGNTIYF
v_call: TRBV7-8
d_call: -
j_call: TRBJ1-3

cdr3_aa: CASSGSLARGSTHTEAFF
v_call: TRBV2
d_call: -
j_call: TRBJ1-1

cdr3_aa: CASSVTETDTQYF
v_call: TRBV6-4
d_call: -
j_call: TRBJ2-3

cdr3_aa: CASSQLAGGTQYF
v_call: TRBV4-3
d_call: TRBD2
j_call: TRBJ2-5

cdr3_aa: CASSHNGRVEEETQYF
v_call: TRBV18
d_call: -
j_call: TRBJ2-5

cdr3_aa: CASSQREGLPAVYNEQFF
v_call: TRBV5-1
d_call: TRBD2
j_call: TRBJ2-1

cdr3_aa: CASSPSQGAHTGELFF
v_call: TRBV4-2
d_call: TRBD1
j_call: TRBJ2-2

cdr3_aa: CASSLDGAGETQYF
v_call: TRBV11-2
d_call: -
j_call: TRBJ2-5

cdr3_aa: CASKPRGGDEKLFF
v_call: TRBV5-4
d_call: -
j_call: TRBJ1-4

cdr3_aa: CASSYGQGVGAFF
v_call: TRBV6-6
d_call: TRBD1
j_call: TRBJ1-1

cdr3_aa: CASSHGREAFF
v_call: TRBV5-8
d_call: -
j_call: TRBJ1-1

cdr3_aa: CAIAQTGGLYQPQHF
v_call: TRBV10-3
d_call: TRBD1
j_call: TRBJ1-5

cdr3_aa: CASSASAERGNEQFF
v_call: TRBV11-3
d_call: -
j_call: TRBJ2-1

cdr3_aa: CASSLTPNNQPQHF
v_call: TRBV27
d_call: -
j_call: TRBJ1-5

cdr3_aa: CASSLVGWGAADF
v_call: TRBV11-2
d_call: -
j_call: TRBJ1-1

cdr3_aa: CATRTGDFSNQPQHF
v_call: TRBV19
d_call: TRBD1
j_call: TRBJ1-5

cdr3_aa: CASSPSYIPPGDNYGYTF
v_call: TRBV19
d_call: -
j_call: TRBJ1-2

cdr3_aa: CASSLAQRGYNEQFF
v_call: TRBV7-9
d_call: TRBD2
j_call: TRBJ2-1

cdr3_aa: CAWKKTSGSYNEQFF
v_call: TRBV30
d_call: TRBD2
j_call: TRBJ2-1